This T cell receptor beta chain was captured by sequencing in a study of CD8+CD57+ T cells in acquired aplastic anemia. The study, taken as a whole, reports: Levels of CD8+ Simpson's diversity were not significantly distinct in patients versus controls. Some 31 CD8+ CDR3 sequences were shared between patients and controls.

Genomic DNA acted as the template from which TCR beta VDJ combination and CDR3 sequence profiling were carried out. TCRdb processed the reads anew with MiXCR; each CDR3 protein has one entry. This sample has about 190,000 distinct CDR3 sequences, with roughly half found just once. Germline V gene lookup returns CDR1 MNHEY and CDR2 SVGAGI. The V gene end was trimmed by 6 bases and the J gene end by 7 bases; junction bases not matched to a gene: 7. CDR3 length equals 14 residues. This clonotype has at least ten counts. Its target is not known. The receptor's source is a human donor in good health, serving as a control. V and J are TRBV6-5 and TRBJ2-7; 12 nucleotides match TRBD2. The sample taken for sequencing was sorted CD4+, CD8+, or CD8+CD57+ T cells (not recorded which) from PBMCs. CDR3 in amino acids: CASRWTSGVREQYF. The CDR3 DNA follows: TGTGCCAGCAGATGGACTAGCGGGGTGAGGGAGCAGTACTTC.